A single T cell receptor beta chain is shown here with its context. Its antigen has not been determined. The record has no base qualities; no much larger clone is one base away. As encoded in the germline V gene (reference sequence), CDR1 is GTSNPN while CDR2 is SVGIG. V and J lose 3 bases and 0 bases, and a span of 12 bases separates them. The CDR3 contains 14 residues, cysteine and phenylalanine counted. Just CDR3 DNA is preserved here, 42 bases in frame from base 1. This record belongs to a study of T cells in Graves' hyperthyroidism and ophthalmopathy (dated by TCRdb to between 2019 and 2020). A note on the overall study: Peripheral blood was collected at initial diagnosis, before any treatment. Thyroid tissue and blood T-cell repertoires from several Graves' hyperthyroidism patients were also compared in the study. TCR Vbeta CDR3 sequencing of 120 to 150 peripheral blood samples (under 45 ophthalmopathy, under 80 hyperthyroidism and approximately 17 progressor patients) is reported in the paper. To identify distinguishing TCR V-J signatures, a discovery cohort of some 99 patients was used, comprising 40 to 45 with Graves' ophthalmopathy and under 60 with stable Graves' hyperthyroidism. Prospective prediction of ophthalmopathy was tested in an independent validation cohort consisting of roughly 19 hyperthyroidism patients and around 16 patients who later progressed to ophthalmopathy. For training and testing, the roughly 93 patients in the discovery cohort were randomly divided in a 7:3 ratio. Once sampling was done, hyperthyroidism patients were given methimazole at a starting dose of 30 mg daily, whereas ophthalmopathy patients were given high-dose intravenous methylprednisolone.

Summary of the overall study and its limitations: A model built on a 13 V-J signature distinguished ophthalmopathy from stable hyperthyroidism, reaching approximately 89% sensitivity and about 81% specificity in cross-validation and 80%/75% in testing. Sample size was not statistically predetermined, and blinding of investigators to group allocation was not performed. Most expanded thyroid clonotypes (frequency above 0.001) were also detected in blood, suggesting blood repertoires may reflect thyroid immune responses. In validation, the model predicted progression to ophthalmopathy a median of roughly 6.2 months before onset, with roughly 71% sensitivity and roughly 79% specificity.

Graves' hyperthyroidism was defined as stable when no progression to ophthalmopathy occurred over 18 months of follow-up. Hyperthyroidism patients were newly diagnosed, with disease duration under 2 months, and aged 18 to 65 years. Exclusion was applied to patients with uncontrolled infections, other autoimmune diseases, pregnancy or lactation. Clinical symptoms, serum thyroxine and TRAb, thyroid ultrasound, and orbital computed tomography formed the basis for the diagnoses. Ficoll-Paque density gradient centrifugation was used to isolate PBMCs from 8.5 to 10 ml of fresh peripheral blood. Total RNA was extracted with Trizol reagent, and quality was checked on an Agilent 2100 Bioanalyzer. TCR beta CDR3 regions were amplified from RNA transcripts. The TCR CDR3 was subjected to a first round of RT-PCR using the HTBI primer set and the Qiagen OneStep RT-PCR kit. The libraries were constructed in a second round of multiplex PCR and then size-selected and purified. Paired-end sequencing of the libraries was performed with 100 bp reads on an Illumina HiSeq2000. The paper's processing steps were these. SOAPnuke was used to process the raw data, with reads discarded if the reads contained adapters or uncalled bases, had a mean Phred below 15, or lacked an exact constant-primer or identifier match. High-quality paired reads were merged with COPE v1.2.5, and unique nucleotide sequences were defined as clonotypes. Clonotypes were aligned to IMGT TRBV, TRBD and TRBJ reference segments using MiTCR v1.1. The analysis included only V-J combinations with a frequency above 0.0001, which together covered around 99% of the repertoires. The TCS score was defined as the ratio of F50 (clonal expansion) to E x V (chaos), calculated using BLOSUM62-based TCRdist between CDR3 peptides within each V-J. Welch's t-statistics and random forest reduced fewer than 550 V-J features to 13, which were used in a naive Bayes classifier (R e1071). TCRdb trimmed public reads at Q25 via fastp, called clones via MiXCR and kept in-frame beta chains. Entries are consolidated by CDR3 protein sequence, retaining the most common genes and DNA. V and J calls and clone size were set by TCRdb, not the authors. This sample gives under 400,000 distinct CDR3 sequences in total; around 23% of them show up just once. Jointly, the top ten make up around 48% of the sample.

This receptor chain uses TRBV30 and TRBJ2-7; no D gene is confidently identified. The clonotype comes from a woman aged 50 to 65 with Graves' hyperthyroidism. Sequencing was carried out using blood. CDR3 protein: CAWRGGRSSYEQYF. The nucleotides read TGTGCCTGGAGGGGTGGCAGGAGCTCCTACGAGCAGTACTTC.